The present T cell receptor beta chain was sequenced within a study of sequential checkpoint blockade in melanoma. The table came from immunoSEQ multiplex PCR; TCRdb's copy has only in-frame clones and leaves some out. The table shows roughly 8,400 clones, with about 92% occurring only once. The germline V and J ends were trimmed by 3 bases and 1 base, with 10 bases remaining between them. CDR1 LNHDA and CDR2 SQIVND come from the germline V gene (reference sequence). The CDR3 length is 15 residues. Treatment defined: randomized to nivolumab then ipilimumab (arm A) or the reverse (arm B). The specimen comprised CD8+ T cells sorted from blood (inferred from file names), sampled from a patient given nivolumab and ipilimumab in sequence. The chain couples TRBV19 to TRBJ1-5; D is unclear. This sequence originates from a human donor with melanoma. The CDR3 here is CASSMGRLSNQPQHF. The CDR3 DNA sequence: TGTGCCAGTAGTATGGGCAGATTAAGCAATCAGCCCCAGCATTTT.